These T cell receptor beta chains were read from a single sample in a study of blood T cell repertoires in COVID-19. The protocol was immunoSEQ multiplex PCR, while the TCRdb copy is restricted to in-frame clones and leaves out a portion. The sample yields some 180,000 clones, 76% seen once. Specimen: peripheral blood. The receptors were gathered from a woman between 50 and 59 years old with active or convalescent COVID-19. The CDR3 runs from the conserved cysteine through the conserved F or W. The D gene is left open where the match is weak. The size of a clone is reported for some rows only, either as once, few or many, or as a class for expanded clones.

clone_size	d_call	v_call	j_call	cdr3_aa	cdr3_nt
NA	TRBD2	TRBV4-3	TRBJ2-7	CASSQNYAGVVEQYF	TGCGCCAGCAGCCAAAACTATGCGGGAGTAGTCGAGCAGTACTTC
NA	NA	TRBV30	TRBJ2-2	CAWSVGTLSFPGELFF	TGTGCCTGGAGTGTTGGGACTCTAAGTTTCCCCGGGGAGCTGTTTTTT
NA	NA	TRBV18	TRBJ2-7	CASSPARESEQYF	TGTGCCAGCTCACCAGCCAGGGAAAGCGAGCAGTACTTC
NA	TRBD2	TRBV15	TRBJ2-1	CAPSRERGGREDDHEQFF	TGCGCCCCCAGCAGAGAGCGGGGGGGGCGGGAGGACGACCATGAGCAGTTCTTC
NA	NA	TRBV10-1	TRBJ1-2	CASMRHRMSNYGYTF	TGCGCCAGCATGCGACACCGTATGAGTAACTATGGCTACACCTTC
NA	TRBD2	TRBV19	TRBJ2-1	CASSRSGGAGNEQFF	TGTGCCAGTAGCAGAAGCGGGGGGGCCGGGAATGAGCAGTTCTTC
few	TRBD1	TRBV5-1	TRBJ1-4	CASSGNRGWDEKLFF	TGCGCCAGCAGCGGGAACAGGGGATGGGATGAAAAACTGTTTTTT
NA	NA	TRBV28	TRBJ1-2	CASGQNYGYTF	TGTGCCAGCGGACAGAACTATGGCTACACCTTC
NA	NA	TRBV5-1	TRBJ2-5	CASSFRDTQETQYF	TGCGCCAGCAGCTTCCGGGACACCCAAGAGACCCAGTACTTC
few	NA	TRBV5-1	TRBJ1-1	CASSFRVSTEAFF	TGCGCCAGCAGCTTCAGGGTGAGCACTGAAGCTTTCTTT
NA	NA	TRBV18	TRBJ1-1	CASSLSGGDTEAFF	TGTGCCAGCTCCCTATCGGGGGGGGACACTGAAGCTTTCTTT
NA	NA	TRBV2	TRBJ2-5	CASRERSETQYF	TGTGCCAGCAGGGAGAGATCAGAGACCCAGTACTTC
NA	NA	TRBV5-1	TRBJ2-1	CASSLGGDYNEQFF	TGCGCCAGCAGCTTGGGGGGCGATTACAATGAGCAGTTCTTC
NA	TRBD1	TRBV19	TRBJ1-3	CASSSTGTDFSGNTIYF	TGTGCCAGTAGTTCGACCGGGACAGATTTCTCTGGAAACACCATATATTTT
NA	NA	TRBV7-3	TRBJ2-5	CASSRAHRETQYF	TGTGCCAGCTCGAGGGCGCATAGGGAGACCCAGTACTTC
NA	NA	TRBV6-5	TRBJ2-7	CASSYSLEGTYEQYF	TGTGCCAGCAGTTACTCCCTTGAGGGCACCTACGAGCAGTACTTC
NA	TRBD2	TRBV6-1	TRBJ2-7	CASSEVGGRAEQYF	TGTGCCAGCAGTGAAGTTGGCGGGAGGGCCGAGCAGTACTTC
NA	NA	TRBV27	TRBJ1-2	CASSSQGYYGYTF	TGTGCCAGCAGTTCCCAGGGGTACTATGGCTACACCTTC
NA	NA	TRBV7-9	TRBJ2-1	CASSLGALVNEQFF	TGTGCCAGCAGCTTAGGGGCTTTGGTCAATGAGCAGTTCTTC
NA	NA	TRBV30	TRBJ1-6	CAWSVLGGRNSPLHF	TGTGCCTGGAGTGTACTGGGGGGTCGGAATTCACCCCTCCACTTT
few	TRBD1	TRBV5-5	TRBJ2-2	CASSLGTGATGELFF	TGTGCCAGCAGCTTGGGGACAGGGGCCACCGGGGAGCTGTTTTTT
NA	NA	TRBV5-1	TRBJ2-6	CASSLVPTGSGANVLTF	TGCGCCAGCAGCTTGGTCCCTACAGGCTCCGGGGCCAACGTCCTGACTTTC
NA	NA	TRBV7-8	TRBJ1-1	CASSPTGNRRTEAFF	TGTGCCAGCAGCCCAACAGGGAATAGACGGACTGAAGCTTTCTTT
NA	NA	TRBV19	TRBJ1-1	CASSLRNTMNTEAFF	TGTGCCAGTAGCCTGAGGAATACCATGAACACTGAAGCTTTCTTT
NA	NA	TRBV19	TRBJ1-4	CASSREGNEKLFF	TGTGCCAGTTCACGGGAAGGAAATGAAAAACTGTTTTTT
once	NA	TRBV6-6	TRBJ1-6	CASSPSSGGHSPLHF	TGTGCCAGCAGCCCAAGCTCTGGGGGACACTCACCCCTCCACTTT
NA	TRBD1	TRBV3-1/TRBV3-2	TRBJ1-2	CASSSRGGAEGYTF	TGTGCCAGCAGCTCCCGAGGGGGCGCTGAGGGCTACACCTTC
NA	TRBD2	TRBV19	TRBJ2-7	CASSGSRASGRAVIEQYF	TGTGCCAGTAGTGGGTCACGGGCTAGCGGGAGGGCCGTTATCGAGCAGTACTTC
NA	NA	TRBV7-8	TRBJ2-1	CASSRGLHNEQFF	TGTGCCAGCAGTAGGGGACTGCACAATGAGCAGTTCTTC
NA	NA	TRBV5-1	TRBJ2-3	CASSLGGVGAPTDTQYF	TGCGCCAGCAGCTTGGGTGGGGTGGGGGCCCCCACAGATACGCAGTATTTT
NA	TRBD1	TRBV19	TRBJ1-1	CASSIGQGGSEAFF	TGTGCCAGTAGTATAGGACAGGGGGGCTCTGAAGCTTTCTTT
NA	NA	TRBV28	TRBJ1-2	CATGGVSYGYTF	TGTGCCACGGGGGGGGTAAGCTATGGCTACACCTTC
NA	TRBD1	TRBV5-1	TRBJ1-2	CASSVGQNYGYTF	TGCGCCAGCAGCGTGGGACAGAACTATGGCTACACCTTC
NA	TRBD1	TRBV4-3	TRBJ2-3	CASSQGAGGTDTQYF	TGCGCCAGCAGCCAAGGGGCAGGGGGTACAGATACGCAGTATTTT
NA	TRBD1	TRBV19	TRBJ1-5	CASSKGRDRGYWQPQHF	TGTGCCAGTAGTAAGGGCAGGGACAGGGGTTATTGGCAGCCCCAGCATTTT
once	TRBD2	TRBV19	TRBJ2-1	CASRPRLAGANEQFF	TGTGCCAGTAGACCTCGACTAGCGGGAGCTAATGAGCAGTTCTTC
NA	TRBD1	TRBV6-5	TRBJ1-5	CASSYPDRPNQPQHF	TGTGCCAGCAGTTACCCGGACAGGCCCAATCAGCCCCAGCATTTT
NA	TRBD1	TRBV5-6	TRBJ1-1	CASSGTGVTEAFF	TGTGCCAGCAGCGGAACAGGGGTGACTGAAGCTTTCTTT
NA	TRBD1	TRBV4-2	TRBJ2-3	CASSRTGQGGTDTQYF	TGTGCCAGCAGCCGAACCGGACAGGGAGGCACAGATACGCAGTATTTT
NA	TRBD1	TRBV6-2/TRBV6-3	TRBJ1-1	CASSYSSDRANTEAFF	TGTGCCAGCAGTTACTCGTCGGACAGGGCGAACACTGAAGCTTTCTTT
NA	TRBD2	TRBV23-1	TRBJ2-4	CPQREGKNIQYF	TGCCCACAGCGGGAGGGCAAAAACATTCAGTACTTC
NA	TRBD1	TRBV4-3	TRBJ2-7	CASSQDRGLEQYF	TGCGCCAGCAGCCAGGACAGGGGACTCGAGCAGTACTTC
few	NA	TRBV15	TRBJ1-1	CATSRARGRDTEAFF	TGTGCCACCAGCAGAGCCCGCGGGAGGGACACTGAAGCTTTCTTT
NA	TRBD1	TRBV28	TRBJ1-3	CASSRQGRSGNTIYF	TGTGCCAGCAGTAGACAGGGCCGCTCTGGAAACACCATATATTTT
few	TRBD1	TRBV30	TRBJ1-1	CACPRGGQGVMNTEAFF	TGTGCCTGCCCCCGAGGGGGACAGGGGGTTATGAACACTGAAGCTTTCTTT
NA	NA	TRBV5-1	TRBJ1-2	CASSLADGGYGYTF	TGCGCCAGCAGCTTGGCCGACGGAGGCTATGGCTACACCTTC
NA	TRBD2	TRBV19	TRBJ2-3	CASSFSGRRTDTQYF	TGTGCCAGTAGTTTTAGCGGGAGGAGGACAGATACGCAGTATTTT
once	TRBD2	TRBV9	TRBJ2-1	CASTLSGLAGNEQFF	TGTGCCAGCACCCTGAGCGGACTAGCGGGGAATGAGCAGTTCTTC
NA	TRBD2	TRBV7-2	TRBJ2-1	CASSPAPSGGVVF	TGTGCCAGCAGCCCCGCGCCTAGCGGGGGGGTGGTCTTC
NA	NA	TRBV7-2	TRBJ2-2	CASSQTVATANTGELFF	TGTGCCAGCAGCCAAACCGTCGCGACTGCGAACACCGGGGAGCTGTTTTTT
NA	NA	TRBV15	TRBJ1-4	CATSRGQDGEKLFF	TGTGCCACCAGCAGAGGCCAGGATGGGGAAAAACTGTTTTTT
NA	TRBD2	TRBV2	TRBJ2-6	CASRPGGTGANVLTF	TGTGCCAGCCGCCCGGGGGGGACGGGGGCCAACGTCCTGACTTTC
NA	NA	TRBV5-1	TRBJ1-1	CASSLEKRRRDTEAFF	TGCGCCAGCAGCTTGGAAAAGAGACGGCGGGACACTGAAGCTTTCTTT
few	TRBD1	TRBV5-1	TRBJ1-2	CASARTGTNYGYTF	TGCGCCAGCGCAAGGACAGGGACTAACTATGGCTACACCTTC
NA	NA	TRBV4-2	TRBJ1-6	CASSQVGGYSPLHF	TGTGCCAGCAGCCAAGTCGGGGGATACTCACCCCTCCACTTT
NA	NA	TRBV5-5	TRBJ1-1	CASSLEGIYTEAFF	TGTGCCAGCAGCTTGGAGGGGATCTACACTGAAGCTTTCTTT
NA	NA	TRBV30	TRBJ1-5	CAWSAGINQPQHF	TGTGCCTGGAGTGCCGGGATCAATCAGCCCCAGCATTTT
NA	NA	TRBV4-2	TRBJ1-5	CASSQESRYQPQHF	TGTGCCAGCAGCCAAGAAAGCAGGTATCAGCCCCAGCATTTT
NA	TRBD2	TRBV7-2	TRBJ2-1	CASSLQRGGLYNEQFF	TGTGCCAGCAGCCTGCAGCGGGGGGGCCTCTACAATGAGCAGTTCTTC